These 5 T cell receptor beta chains came from one sample sequenced in a study of blood T cell repertoires in COVID-19. Assay used: immunoSEQ multiplex PCR; TCRdb lists only in-frame clones, some missing. Of tens of thousands of clones listed, 88% are singletons. Sequencing used peripheral blood. These receptors originate from a human donor in a cohort sampled during active COVID-19.

The chain joins TRBV28 to TRBJ2-7; 9 nucleotides agree with TRBD1. Unmatched junction bases numbered 12, after V lost 8 bases and J lost 7 bases. Germline-derived CDR1 and CDR2 are MDHEN and SYDVKM. This CDR3 has 14 amino acids. CDR3 sequence (DNA): TGTGCCAGCGGGACAGGGACAGGATTGAGGGAGCAGTACTTC. Translation: CASGTGTGLREQYF.

The chain uses TRBV10-3 and TRBJ2-3, with D tentatively TRBD1 (6 bases). The CDR3 sequence is 16 residues long. Germline CDR1 ENHRY, CDR2 SYGVKD. The V and J ends lost 2 bases and 3 bases respectively, with 15 bases between them. In DNA form, the CDR3 reads TGTGCCATCAGTGAGAGGGACACTTCGGGGACAGATACGCAGTATTTT. Translated: CAISERDTSGTDTQYF.

The CDR3: CSVVGLAGAGEQYF. As DNA, the CDR3 is TGCAGCGTTGTGGGGCTAGCGGGAGCCGGCGAGCAGTACTTC. V is TRBV29-1 and J is TRBJ2-7; 10 nucleotides align to TRBD2. The germline V gene encodes CDR1 SQVTM and CDR2 ANQGSEA. The CDR3 extends over 14 amino acids. V lost 4 bases, J lost 6 bases, and 9 bases stayed unmatched.

This clone has a single count. The J gene is TRBJ1-4, the V gene TRBV20-1, with D unclear. This CDR3 is 11 amino acids long. V lost 0 bases to trimming and J lost 8 bases, with 4 bases between them. The germline gives CDR1 DFQATT, CDR2 SNEGSKA (reference sequence). The chain's CDR3 is CSAREAEKLFF. The DNA of the CDR3 is TGCAGTGCTAGAGAGGCAGAAAAACTGTTTTTT.

This chain connects TRBV9 to TRBJ1-3; D remains unclear. The V gene lost 4 bases and the J gene lost 0 bases, with 11 bases spanning the gap. This CDR3 has 15 amino acids. CDR1 is SGDLS, CDR2 YYNGEE, per germline. The CDR3 DNA reads TGTGCCAGCAGCCAGAGAGGGTTCTCTGGAAACACCATATATTTT. Its protein is CASSQRGFSGNTIYF.